These T cell receptor beta chains were read from a single sample in a study of cytomegalovirus exposure and HLA in healthy donors. Libraries were prepared by immunoSEQ multiplex PCR; TCRdb keeps only in-frame clonotypes and omits some of them. This table has 150,000 to 200,000 clones, about four fifths appearing once. Sequencing was done on a sample of PBMCs. The receptors originated from a woman aged 25 to 39 in good health and CMV-seropositive. The CDR3 runs from the conserved cysteine through the conserved F or W.

>TRBV18|TRBJ2-7
CASSRMTGTEAYEQYF
>TRBV5-1|TRBJ1-1
CASSLPGEGTEAFF
>TRBV10-1|TRBJ2-2
CASSEPYTGELFF
>TRBV5-1|.
CASGRVADYEQYF
>TRBV6-5|TRBJ2-5
CASSYGGQKQETQYF
>TRBV20-1|TRBJ2-7
CSALSSYEQYF
>TRBV2|TRBJ2-1
CAIEGTSAYNEQFF
>TRBV10-2|TRBJ2-3
CASSESKVGGASTDTQYF
>TRBV20-1|TRBJ2-2
CSATIAGELFF
>TRBV5-1|TRBJ1-2
CASSTSGGVNYGYTF
>TRBV2|TRBJ2-2
CASSRLAGGGELFF
>TRBV5-6|TRBJ2-7
CASSTRTGKGGQYF
>TRBV7-9|TRBJ2-1
CASSPRDSYNEQFF
>TRBV9|TRBJ2-2
CASSPSGITGELFF